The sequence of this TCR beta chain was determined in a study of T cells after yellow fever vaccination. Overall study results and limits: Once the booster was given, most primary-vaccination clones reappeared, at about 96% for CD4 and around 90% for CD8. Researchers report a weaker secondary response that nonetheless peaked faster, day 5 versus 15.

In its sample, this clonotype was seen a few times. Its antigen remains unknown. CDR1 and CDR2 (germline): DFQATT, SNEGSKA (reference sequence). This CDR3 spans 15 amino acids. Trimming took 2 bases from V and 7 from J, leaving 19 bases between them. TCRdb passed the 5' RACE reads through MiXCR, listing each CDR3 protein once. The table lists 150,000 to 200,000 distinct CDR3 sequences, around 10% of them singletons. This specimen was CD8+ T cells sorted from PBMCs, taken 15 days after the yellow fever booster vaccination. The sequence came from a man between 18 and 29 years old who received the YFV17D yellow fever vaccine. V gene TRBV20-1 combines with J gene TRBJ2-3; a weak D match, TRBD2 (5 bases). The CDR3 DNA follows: TGCAGTGCTAGAATCCGGCCTGGAGGTGCAAATACGCAGTATTTT. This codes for CSARIRPGGANTQYF.